This T cell receptor beta chain was sequenced for a study of preoperative IRX-2 immunotherapy in early breast cancer (dated by TCRdb to about 2019). Library generation was performed with the immunoSEQ multiplex PCR assay. TCRdb re-hosts the immuneACCESS table, in-frame sequences only. Its copies lack some clones; in the studies checked, an unresolved V gene accounts for under half of them, and the cause for the rest is not known. The sample records 40,000 to 50,000 clones, around 77% of which are singletons. The ten biggest clones cover 0.95% to 1.5% of the sample. With respect to this clone: Its cognate antigen has yet to be identified. No base quality information exists; no much larger clone differs at one position.

The treatment or condition label, read with the paper, signifies: preoperative locoregional IRX-2 cytokine immunotherapy. The samples were obtained from a phase Ib study in which preoperative, locoregional IRX-2 cytokine immunotherapy intended to prime immune responses was tested. Donors were patients with early-stage breast cancer who received IRX-2 before surgery. A distance of 8 bases separates the germline ends of V and J, which lose 0 bases and 8 bases respectively. The germline V gene supplies CDR1 KGHSH and CDR2 LQKENI. Including the terminal cysteine and phenylalanine, the CDR3 comprises 13 residues. The entry retains the CDR3 DNA only, 39 bases that are in frame from base 1.

The sequence came from a human donor with breast cancer. This material consisted of tumor tissue, taken after IRX-2 immunotherapy. The chain is encoded by TRBV18 joined to TRBJ2-1; too little of a D gene remains to name it. The CDR3 reads CASSPPIGDEQFF. The DNA is TGTGCCAGCTCACCACCGATTGGGGATGAGCAGTTCTTC. The full variable domain, with segments outside the CDR3 supplied by the reference TRBV18 and TRBJ2-1 proteins, appears as NAGVMQNPRHLVRRRGQEARLRCSPMKGHSHVYWYRQLPEEGLKFMVYLQKENIIDESGMPKERFSAEFPKEGPSILRIQQVVRGDSAAYFCASSPPIGDEQFFGPGTRLTVL.